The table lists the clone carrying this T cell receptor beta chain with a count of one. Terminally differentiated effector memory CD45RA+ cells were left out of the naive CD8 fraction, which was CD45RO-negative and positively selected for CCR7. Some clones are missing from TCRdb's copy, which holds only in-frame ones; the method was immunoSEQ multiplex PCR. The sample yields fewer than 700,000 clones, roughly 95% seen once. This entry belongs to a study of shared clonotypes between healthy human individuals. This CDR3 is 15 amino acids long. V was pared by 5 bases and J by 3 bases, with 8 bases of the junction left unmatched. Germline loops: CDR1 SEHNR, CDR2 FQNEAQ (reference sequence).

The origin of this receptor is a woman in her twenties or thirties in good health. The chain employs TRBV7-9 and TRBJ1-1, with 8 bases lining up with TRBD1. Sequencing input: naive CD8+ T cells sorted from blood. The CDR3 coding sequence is TGTGCCAGCAGCGCAGCAGGGGGCTACGACACTGAAGCTTTCTTT. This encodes CASSAAGGYDTEAFF.